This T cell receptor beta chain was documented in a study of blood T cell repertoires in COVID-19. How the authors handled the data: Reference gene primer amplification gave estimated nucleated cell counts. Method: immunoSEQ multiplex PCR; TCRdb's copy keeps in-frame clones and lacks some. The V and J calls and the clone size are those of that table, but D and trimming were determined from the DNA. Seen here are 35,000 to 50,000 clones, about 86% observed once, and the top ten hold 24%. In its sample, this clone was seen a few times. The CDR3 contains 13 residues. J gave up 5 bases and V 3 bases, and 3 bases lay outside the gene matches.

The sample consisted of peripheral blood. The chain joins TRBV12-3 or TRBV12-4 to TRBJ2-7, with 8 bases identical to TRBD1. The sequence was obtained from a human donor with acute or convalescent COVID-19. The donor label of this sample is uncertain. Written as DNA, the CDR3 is TGTGCCAGCAGTTTGACCAGGGGGCACGAGCAGTACTTC. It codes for CASSLTRGHEQYF.